Shown below are 3 T cell receptor beta chains from a single sample sequenced in a study of blood T cells in healthy people across ages. Sample-barcoded 5' priming and a J-beta primer mix drove a second PCR of roughly 7 to 11 cycles. TCRdb passed the 5' RACE reads through MiXCR, listing each CDR3 protein once. The data hold over a million distinct CDR3 sequences, with under 30% observed a single time. These sequences were also reported in another study, on T cells of mothers and their children.

The sample comprised blood. All receptors derive from a girl aged 2 to 10 in good health.

The V gene is TRBV7-9, the J gene TRBJ1-4; TRBD1 matches 7 bases. J gave up 8 bases and V 2 bases, and 8 bases lay outside the gene matches. The CDR3 spans 15 residues. Per germline, CDR1 SEHNR and CDR2 FQNEAQ (reference sequence). The CDR3 sequence: CASSLYDRAREKLFF. The CDR3 bases are TGTGCCAGCAGCTTATATGACAGGGCGCGGGAAAAACTGTTTTTT.

This clonotype was counted between two and nine times. The V gene is TRBV15, the J gene TRBJ2-6; D gene ambiguous. The CDR3 loop spans 16 amino acids. Germline-derived CDR1 and CDR2 are LNHNV and YYDKDF (reference sequence). V lost 3 bases to trimming and J lost 0 bases, with 9 bases between them. CDR3 sequence reads: CATSSTQRSGANVLTF. The CDR3 bases are TGTGCCACCAGCAGCACCCAGCGCTCTGGGGCCAACGTCCTGACTTTC.

This clonotype appeared a few times. The CDR3 loop reads CASSSLGQQQFF. CDR3 coding DNA: TGTGCCAGCAGCTCCTTGGGACAACAGCAGTTCTTC. The chain combines TRBV11-3 with TRBJ2-5, with TRBD1 as a possible D gene (6 bases). The DNA end is more similar to TRBJ2-1, so the J call may be wrong. Germline loops: CDR1 SGHNT, CDR2 YENEEA. The CDR3 has 12 residues.